This TCR beta chain stems from a study of identical twins (dated by TCRdb to between 2015 and 2016). At the level of the whole study: To test whether fetal clonotypes persist, the study used deep sequencing on TCR alpha and beta repertoires from monozygotic twins, unrelated adults of various ages, and cord blood. To rule out contamination, replicate twin experiments were performed at different times with different library preparation protocols.

The library was built by means of 5' RACE. The sequencer was an Illumina HiSeq 2000. Template switching introduced a universal primer binding site; the final cDNA contained a unique molecular identifier, enabling accurate counting of TCR cDNA molecules. Specific primers in the conserved constant-segment region were used to synthesize first-strand cDNA for TCR alpha and beta chains. Each cDNA library was double barcoded, with a SMART-Mk sample barcode plus Illumina barcodes, to control for contamination. Two successive PCR steps introduced TruSeq adapter sequences along with Illumina sample barcodes. The Illumina HiSeq platform was used with custom primers to sequence TCR alpha and beta cDNA libraries. The source study handled its data this way. Raw reads were processed with MiGEC to extract unique molecular identifiers, and MiXCR was used to determine CDR3 positions. For each individual, recombination models were inferred using an EM algorithm with the repgenHMM and IGoR tools. The tcR package in R was used for shared clonotype analysis, with sharing normalized by the product of cloneset sizes. Out-of-frame nonproductive sequences were analyzed to study raw recombination free of thymic and clonal selection effects. Clones were called with MiXCR by TCRdb after fastp trimmed the public reads at Q25, and only in-frame beta chains were retained. Merged by CDR3 protein, the rows form single entries marked with the most common genes and DNA. What appears here as the V and J calls and clone size reflects TCRdb's work, not the paper's. This sample is represented by roughly 570,000 distinct CDR3 sequences; just under 10% of them were singletons. The top ten constitute under 3% of the sample.

The paper's findings and limits, for the study overall: Recombination models systematically underestimated out-of-frame TCR alpha sharing in monozygotic twins but agreed with sharing between unrelated individuals. Compared with coincidental sharing between unrelated individuals, out-of-frame TCR alpha sequences shared between twins had an excess of sequences with low generation probability. Abundant cord blood beta clonotypes carried fewer insertions; young adult naive repertoires showed a weaker similar trend, while memory repertoires showed none. Because the same donors could not be followed over many years, the conclusions depended on cross-sectional statistical analysis. The excess sharing between twins in beta out-of-frame sequences was weaker because fewer shared sequences reduced the signal-to-noise ratio. Invariant T cells such as MAIT and iNKT could partly confound zero-insertion analyses, although diverse VJ usage argued against such confounding for most clonotypes.

V gives up 5 bases and J gives up 1 base, and the segment between their germline ends measures 8 bases. The CDR3 holds 13 amino acids from the cysteine to the phenylalanine. The only DNA kept is the CDR3, 39 bases in frame from the first base. Every donor in the study was a healthy Caucasian. The twin cohort consisted of three pairs of female monozygotic twins, all aged roughly 18 to 29 years. Peripheral blood mononuclear cells were used as the source from which RNA for TCR libraries was isolated. This clonotype came up many times. What this receptor recognizes is not known. No much larger clone is present one base from it, and per-base qualities are unavailable. The sample was also reused in another study, on yellow fever vaccine responses in identical twins. As that second paper reports: The authors reported that the T cell response to vaccination in identical twins appeared partly convergent and partly personalized. Focusing on identical twins, the study followed the T cell clones that responded to the vaccine, and did so with precision.

The chain is assembled from TRBV12-3 or TRBV12-4 and TRBJ2-5; too little of a D gene remains to name it. Sequenced material: PBMCs. The TCR sequence derives from a woman aged 18-30 years in good health. The DNA is TGTGCCAGCAGTGACTTCTTCCAAGAGACCCAGTACTTC. This translates into CASSDFFQETQYF.